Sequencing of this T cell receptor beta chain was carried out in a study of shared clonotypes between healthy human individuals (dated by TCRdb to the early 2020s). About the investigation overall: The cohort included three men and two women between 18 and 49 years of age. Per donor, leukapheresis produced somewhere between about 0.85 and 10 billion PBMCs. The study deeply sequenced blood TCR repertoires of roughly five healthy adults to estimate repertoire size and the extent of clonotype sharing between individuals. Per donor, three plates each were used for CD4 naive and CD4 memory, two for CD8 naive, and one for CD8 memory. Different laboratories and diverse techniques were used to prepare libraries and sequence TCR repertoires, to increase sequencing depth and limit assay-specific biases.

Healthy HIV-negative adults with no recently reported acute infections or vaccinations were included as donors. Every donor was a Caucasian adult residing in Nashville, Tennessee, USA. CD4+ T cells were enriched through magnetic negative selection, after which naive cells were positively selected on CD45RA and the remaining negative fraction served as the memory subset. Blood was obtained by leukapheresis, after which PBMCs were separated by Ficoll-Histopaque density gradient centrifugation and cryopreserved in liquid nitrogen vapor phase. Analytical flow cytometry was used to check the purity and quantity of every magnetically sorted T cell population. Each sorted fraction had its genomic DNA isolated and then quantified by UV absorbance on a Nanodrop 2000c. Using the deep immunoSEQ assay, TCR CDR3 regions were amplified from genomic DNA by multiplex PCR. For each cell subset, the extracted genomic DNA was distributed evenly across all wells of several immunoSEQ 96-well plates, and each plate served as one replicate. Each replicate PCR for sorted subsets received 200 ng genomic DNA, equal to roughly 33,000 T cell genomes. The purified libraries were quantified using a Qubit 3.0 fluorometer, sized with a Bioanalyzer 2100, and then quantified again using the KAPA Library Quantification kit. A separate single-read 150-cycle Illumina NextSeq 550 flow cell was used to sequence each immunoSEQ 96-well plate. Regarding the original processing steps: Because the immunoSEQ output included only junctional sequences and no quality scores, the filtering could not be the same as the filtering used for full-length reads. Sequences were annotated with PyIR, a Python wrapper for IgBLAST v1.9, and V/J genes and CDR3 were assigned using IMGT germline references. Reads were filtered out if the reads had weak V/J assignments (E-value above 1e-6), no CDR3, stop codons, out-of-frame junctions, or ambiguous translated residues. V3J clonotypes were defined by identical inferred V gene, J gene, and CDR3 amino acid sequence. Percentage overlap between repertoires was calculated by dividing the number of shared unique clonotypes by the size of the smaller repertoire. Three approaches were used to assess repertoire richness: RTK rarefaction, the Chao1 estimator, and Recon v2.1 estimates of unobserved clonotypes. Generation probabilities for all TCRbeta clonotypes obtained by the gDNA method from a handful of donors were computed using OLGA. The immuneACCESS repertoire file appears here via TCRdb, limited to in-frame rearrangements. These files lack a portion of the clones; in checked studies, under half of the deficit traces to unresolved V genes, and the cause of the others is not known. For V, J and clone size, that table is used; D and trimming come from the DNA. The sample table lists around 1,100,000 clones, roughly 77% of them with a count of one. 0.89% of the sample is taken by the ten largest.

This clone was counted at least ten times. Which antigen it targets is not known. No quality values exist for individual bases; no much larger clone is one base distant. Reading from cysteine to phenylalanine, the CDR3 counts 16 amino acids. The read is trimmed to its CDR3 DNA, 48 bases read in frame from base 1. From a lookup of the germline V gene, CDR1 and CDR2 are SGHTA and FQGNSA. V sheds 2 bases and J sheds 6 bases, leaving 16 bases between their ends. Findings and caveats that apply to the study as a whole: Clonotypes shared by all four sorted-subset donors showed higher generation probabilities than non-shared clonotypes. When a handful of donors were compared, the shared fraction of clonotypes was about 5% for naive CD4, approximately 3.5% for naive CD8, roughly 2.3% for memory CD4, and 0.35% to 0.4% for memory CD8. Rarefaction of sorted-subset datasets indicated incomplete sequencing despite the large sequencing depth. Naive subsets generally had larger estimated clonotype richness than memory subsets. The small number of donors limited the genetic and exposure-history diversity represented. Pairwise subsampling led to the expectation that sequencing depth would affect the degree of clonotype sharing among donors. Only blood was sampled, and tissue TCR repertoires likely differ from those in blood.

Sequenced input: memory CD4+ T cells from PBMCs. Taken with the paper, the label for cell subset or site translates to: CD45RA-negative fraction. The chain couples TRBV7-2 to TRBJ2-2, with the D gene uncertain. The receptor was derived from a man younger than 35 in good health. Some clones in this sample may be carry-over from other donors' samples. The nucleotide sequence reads TGTGCCAGCAGCTTATTGACTCCCCTGGTTTCCGGGGAGCTGTTTTTT. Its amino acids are CASSLLTPLVSGELFF.